These 24 T cell receptor beta chains were sequenced from one sample in a study of PD-1 blockade in classical Hodgkin lymphoma. The table came from immunoSEQ multiplex PCR; TCRdb's copy has only in-frame clones and leaves some out. This sample has 30,000 or so clones, with roughly 87% found just once. The patients all showed relapse after autologous stem cell transplantation, while their brentuximab vedotin exposure varied. Thawed PBMCs underwent magnetic negative selection to yield purified CD4+ T cells. The sample was CD4+ T cells from blood, taken at baseline. Source of these receptors: a human donor with classical Hodgkin lymphoma.

The chain has TRBV14 and TRBJ1-2; no clear D. CDR3 length equals 17 residues. Per the germline V gene, CDR1 is SGHDN and CDR2 is FVKESK. V lost 0 bases, J lost 7 bases, and 21 bases lay in between. The CDR3 spells CASSQDQRRDIPRGYTF. In DNA, the CDR3 is TGTGCCAGCAGCCAAGATCAGAGGCGAGACATCCCCCGTGGCTACACCTTC. Combining the CDR3 with reference TRBV14 and TRBJ1-2 gives the whole variable domain EAGVTQFPSHSVIEKGQTVTLRCDPISGHDNLYWYRRVMGKEIKFLLHFVKESKQDESGMPNNRFLAERTGGTYSTLKVQPAELEDSGVYFCASSQDQRRDIPRGYTFGSGTRLTVV.

The chain is built from TRBV6-5 and TRBJ2-7; 10 bases map to TRBD1. Germline V gene sequence: CDR1 MNHEY, CDR2 SVGAGI. V shed 2 bases, J shed 5 bases, and the junction held 6 bases outside the gene matches. The length of the CDR3 is 15 residues. The CDR3 bases are TGTGCCAGCAGTTACAGGACAGGGGGGCTCCACGAGCAGTACTTC. Residues: CASSYRTGGLHEQYF.

The gene calls are TRBV5-6 and TRBJ2-7; D possibly corresponds to TRBD2 (6 bases). V was cut by 5 bases and J by 9 bases, with 24 bases left in between. CDR3 length: 15 residues. Germline CDR1 and CDR2: SGHDT and YYEEEE. The CDR3, as DNA: TGTGCCAGCAGTTCCAAACTCCGGGACTTCCTTCGGCAGTACTTC. Amino acids: CASSSKLRDFLRQYF.

V gene TRBV2 combines with J gene TRBJ2-3, with 9 nucleotides matching TRBD1. V lost 5 bases, J lost 4 bases, and 4 bases stayed unmatched. CDR1 SNHLY and CDR2 FYNNEI come from the germline V gene. This CDR3 contains 14 residues. The DNA for the CDR3 is TGTGCCAGCAGTTGGAGACAGGGGGCAGATACGCAGTATTTT. Residues: CASSWRQGADTQYF.

The rearrangement joins TRBV28 to TRBJ2-1; D is possibly TRBD2 (5 bases). Germline assignment: CDR1 MDHEN and CDR2 SYDVKM. This CDR3 has 14 residues. The germline V and J ends were trimmed by 7 bases and 2 bases, with 12 bases remaining between them. CDR3: CASNLDGTYNEQFF. For the CDR3, the DNA is TGTGCCAGCAACCTTGACGGGACCTACAATGAGCAGTTCTTC.

This clone was observed once. The chain employs TRBV10-2 and TRBJ1-3, with 7 bases aligning to TRBD1. Germline loops: CDR1 WSHSY, CDR2 SAAADI. The CDR3 contains 16 residues. Unmatched junction bases numbered 4, after V lost 0 bases and J lost 2 bases. The CDR3 region is CASSESKGAPGNTIYF. In DNA form, the CDR3 reads TGCGCCAGCAGTGAGTCGAAGGGGGCACCTGGAAACACCATATATTTT.

The CDR3 loop is CASIQKREGSYEQYF. The DNA for the CDR3 is TGCGCCAGCATCCAGAAGCGGGAGGGTTCCTACGAGCAGTACTTC. This chain uses TRBV10-1 with TRBJ2-7; 10 positions agree with TRBD2. The CDR3 runs 15 residues. V shed 7 bases and J 1 base; nucleotides not matched to a gene: 7. Germline V gene data show CDR1 as WNHNN and CDR2 as SYGVQD (reference sequence).

This clone was picked up a small number of times. The V gene is TRBV18, the J gene TRBJ2-1; TRBD2 agrees at 7 bases. The CDR3 has 16 amino acids. The V segment lost 3 bases and the J segment 6 bases; nucleotides outside the gene matches: 11. Germline lookup yields CDR1 KGHSH and CDR2 LQKENI. CDR3 coding DNA: TGTGCCAGCTCACCCTCTATTCCCGGGACTACCAATGAGCAGTTCTTC. The encoded protein is CASSPSIPGTTNEQFF. Complete variable domain (other parts from reference TRBV18 and TRBJ2-1): NAGVMQNPRHLVRRRGQEARLRCSPMKGHSHVYWYRQLPEEGLKFMVYLQKENIIDESGMPKERFSAEFPKEGPSILRIQQVVRGDSAAYFCASSPSIPGTTNEQFFGPGTRLTVL.

V is TRBV28 and J is TRBJ2-6; tentatively, D is TRBD1 (6 bases). Trimming took off 3 bases at V and 0 bases at J, with 9 bases between the two ends. CDR3 size: 16 residues. CDR1 is MDHEN, CDR2 SYDVKM, per germline. As DNA, the CDR3 is TGTGCCAGCAGTTTTATAGGGGGCTCTGGGGCCAACGTCCTGACTTTC. Residues: CASSFIGGSGANVLTF.

The chain recombines TRBV10-2 with TRBJ2-3, with 10 bases matching TRBD2. Germline assignment: CDR1 WSHSY and CDR2 SAAADI. V shed 4 bases, J shed 0 bases, and the junction held 4 bases outside the gene matches. This CDR3 comprises 16 residues. The CDR3 coding sequence is TGCGCCAGCAGTGGGGGACTAGCGCAGAGCACAGATACGCAGTATTTT. Its translation is CASSGGLAQSTDTQYF.

V usage is TRBV6-4 and J usage is TRBJ2-3; no reliable D call. Germline V gene data show CDR1 as MRHNA and CDR2 as SNTAGT. With 6 bases removed from V and 1 base from J, the gap between germline ends came to 14 bases. The CDR3 covers 15 residues. The CDR3 region is CASSKTAGGTDTQYF. The DNA for the CDR3 is TGTGCCAGCAGCAAAACAGCTGGAGGCACAGATACGCAGTATTTT.

The count of this clone is one. The chain links TRBV7-8 to TRBJ1-4; D call uncertain. Between the trimmed V and J ends, which lost 1 base and 7 bases, there was a span of 13 bases. The CDR3 sequence is 15 residues long. CDR1 is SGHVS, CDR2 FQNEAQ, per germline. CDR3 bases: TGTGCCAGCAGCTTAGATCCGGGCTCCGGTGAAAAACTGTTTTTT. This encodes CASSLDPGSGEKLFF.

Here the CDR3 reads CASSFQGSQPQHF. In nucleotides, the CDR3 is TGTGCCAGCAGCTTCCAGGGCTCTCAGCCCCAGCATTTT. V gene TRBV6-5 combines with J gene TRBJ1-5, with D maybe TRBD1 (5 bases). Trimming stripped 6 bases from V and 6 bases from J, with 12 bases between. Germline V gene lookup returns CDR1 MNHEY and CDR2 SVGAGI. CDR3 length: 13 amino acids.

The chain combines TRBV27 with TRBJ2-4, with 8 bases fitting TRBD2. Germline V gene data show CDR1 as MNHEY and CDR2 as SMNVEV (reference sequence). J lost 7 bases, V lost 3 bases, and 11 bases had no gene match. The CDR3 has 16 amino acids. CDR3 nucleotides: TGTGCCAGCAGTTTTACCTCCGGGAGGGGTACGAACATTCAGTACTTC. It codes for CASSFTSGRGTNIQYF.

V and J are TRBV6-5 and TRBJ1-5; D is perhaps TRBD1 (5 bases). Trimming took 6 bases from V and 4 from J, leaving 13 bases between them. This CDR3 region has 14 residues. The germline V gene has CDR1 MNHEY and CDR2 SVGAGI. As DNA, the CDR3 is TGTGCCAGCAGCCTCGACAGTAAGAATCAGCCCCAGCATTTT. It translates to CASSLDSKNQPQHF.

The chain uses TRBV4-3 and TRBJ1-5, with TRBD1 as a possible D gene (5 bases). Germline V gives CDR1 LGHNA, CDR2 YSLEER. The CDR3 sequence is 15 residues long. With 0 bases removed from V and 2 bases from J, the gap between germline ends came to 8 bases. CDR3 amino acids: CASSQESGRNQPQHF. The CDR3 DNA sequence: TGCGCCAGCAGCCAAGAATCGGGGCGCAATCAGCCCCAGCATTTT.

V gene TRBV10-3 combines with J gene TRBJ2-3; D is unresolved. This CDR3 is 14 amino acids long. Germline-derived CDR1 and CDR2 are ENHRY and SYGVKD. V lost 4 bases and J 3 bases, leaving 11 bases between the germline ends. CDR3 sequence reads: CAISVARGTDTQYF. The CDR3, as DNA: TGTGCCATCAGTGTGGCTAGAGGTACAGATACGCAGTATTTT.

V and J are TRBV29-1 and TRBJ2-7; tentatively, D is TRBD1 (7 bases). Per the germline V gene, CDR1 is SQVTM and CDR2 is ANQGSEA. The CDR3 consists of 14 residues. The ends were cut back, 5 bases at V and 2 bases at J, with 16 bases in the middle. This CDR3 is CSVHQGGSAYEQYF. The CDR3 DNA reads as TGCAGCGTTCATCAGGGGGGCAGCGCCTACGAGCAGTACTTC.

The CDR3 sequence: CASTPGRGHTIYF. In nucleotides, the CDR3 is TGCGCCAGCACCCCCGGCCGGGGACACACCATATATTTT. V gene TRBV10-2 combines with J gene TRBJ1-3, with D possibly matching TRBD1 (5 bases). Germline CDR1 and CDR2: WSHSY and SAAADI. Trimming left V 7 bases short and J 8 bases short, with 15 bases between. The CDR3 length is 13 residues.

The genes are TRBV5-1 and TRBJ2-7; 7 bases match TRBD2. This CDR3 has 17 amino acids. Looked up from germline, CDR1 is SGHRS and CDR2 is YFSETQ. The junction had 15 bases not matched to a gene; V was cut back by 0 bases and J by 6 bases. The CDR3 region is CASSLAPTGGRVFEQYF. CDR3 nucleotide sequence: TGCGCCAGCAGCTTGGCCCCCACTGGGGGGAGGGTGTTCGAGCAGTACTTC.

This chain joins TRBV29-1 and TRBJ1-4, with 9 positions matching TRBD1. Germline V lookup: CDR1 SQVTM, CDR2 ANQGSEA. The CDR3 spans 13 residues. V lost 7 bases and J lost 5; bases outside the gene matches: 5. CDR3 in amino acids: CSATGTGNEKLFF. CDR3 DNA: TGCAGCGCGACCGGGACAGGGAATGAAAAACTGTTTTTT.

The chain has TRBV7-2 and TRBJ2-7; 9 bases match TRBD2. This CDR3 contains 14 residues. Per germline, CDR1 SGHTA and CDR2 FQGNSA. V was pared by 5 bases and J by 4 bases, with 6 bases of the junction left unmatched. CDR3 nucleotide sequence: TGTGCCAGCAGCGAAGTAGCGGGAGTGTACGAGCAGTACTTC. Translation gives CASSEVAGVYEQYF.

This sequence joins TRBV4-2 and TRBJ2-7, with D perhaps TRBD2 (6 bases). The V gene lost 8 bases and the J gene lost 2 bases, with 16 bases spanning the gap. CDR3 length equals 14 residues. CDR1 LGHNA and CDR2 YNFKEQ come from the germline V gene. The CDR3: CASGIAESPYEQYF. The CDR3 DNA reads as TGTGCCAGCGGGATAGCGGAGTCACCCTACGAGCAGTACTTC.

This chain connects TRBV29-1 to TRBJ1-1; 9 bases are a match to TRBD1. J gave up 4 bases and V 5 bases, and 14 bases lay outside the gene matches. Per germline, CDR1 SQVTM and CDR2 ANQGSEA. This CDR3 is built from 16 residues. The CDR3 DNA is TGCAGCGTTTCGTGGCCTGGGGACAGGGAGCTCACTGAAGCTTTCTTT. It translates to CSVSWPGDRELTEAFF.